These 22 T cell receptor beta chains were sequenced from one sample in a study of T cells in Graves' hyperthyroidism and ophthalmopathy. RNA transcripts were the template for amplifying TCR beta CDR3 regions. In the first-round RT-PCR of the TCR CDR3, the HTBI primer set was used. TCRdb itself ran the multiplex PCR reads through MiXCR, one entry per CDR3 protein. There are some 320,000 distinct CDR3 sequences in the sample; approximately 14% occur only once, and almost 35% lies in the top ten. Sequencing was carried out using blood. These receptors all stem from a woman aged 40 to 50 with Graves' ophthalmopathy.

Judged by abundance, this clonotype is medium-sized. This chain links TRBV11-2 with TRBJ1-6; no definite D call. V was trimmed by 1 base and J by 0 bases, leaving 10 bases between them. The germline CDR1 and CDR2 sequences are SGHAT and FQNNGV. This CDR3 contains 17 residues. CDR3 nucleotides: TGTGCCAGCAGCTTAGTAATGGGTAGCTCCTATAATTCACCCCTCCACTTT. Translated, it gives CASSLVMGSSYNSPLHF.

This clonotype has a count of ten or more. The V and J genes are TRBV20-1 and TRBJ2-1, with TRBD2 identical over 11 bases. The CDR3 totals 18 residues. J lost 7 bases, V lost 3 bases, and 17 bases had no gene match. Looked up from germline, CDR1 is DFQATT and CDR2 is SNEGSKA (reference sequence). This chain's CDR3 is CSARDYSRLAGRRNEQFF. The DNA for the CDR3 is TGCAGTGCTAGGGACTACTCCCGACTAGCGGGGCGGAGGAATGAGCAGTTCTTC.

The chain uses TRBV5-6 and TRBJ2-7; D not certain. The germline V gene has CDR1 SGHDT and CDR2 YYEEEE. The CDR3 runs to 14 residues. Trimming cost V 0 bases and J 2 bases, with 9 bases left between them. The CDR3 bases are TGTGCCAGCAGCTTGGACGCCCACACCTACGAGCAGTACTTC. Its translation: CASSLDAHTYEQYF. The entire variable domain, with the rest obtained from reference TRBV5-6 and TRBJ2-7, is as follows: DAGVTQSPTHLIKTRGQQVTLRCSPKSGHDTVSWYQQALGQGPQFIFQYYEEEERQRGNFPDRFSGHQFPNYSSELNVNALLLGDSALYLCASSLDAHTYEQYFGPGTRLTVT.

The chain joins TRBV11-1 to TRBJ2-1, with unresolved D. The CDR3 is 14 amino acids. V lost 4 bases and J lost 14, with 21 bases in between. Germline values: CDR1 SGHAT, CDR2 FQDESV (reference sequence). In DNA, the CDR3 is TGTGCCAGCAGCTCACCCTTAGATGTGGCACAAAAGTTCTTC. This translates into CASSSPLDVAQKFF.

In this sample, this clonotype turned up many times. The gene calls are TRBV6-1 and TRBJ1-4; 8 bases line up with TRBD1. Unmatched junction bases numbered 14, after V lost 1 base and J lost 7 bases. This CDR3 region has 18 residues. Germline values: CDR1 MNHNS, CDR2 SASEGT. The CDR3 nucleotides are TGTGCCAGCAGTGAAGTCGGGACAGGCGTGGCAGCAGGTGAAAAACTGTTTTTT. Protein: CASSEVGTGVAAGEKLFF.

This clonotype was found many times. The chain has TRBV15 and TRBJ2-1; D possibly matches TRBD1 or TRBD2 (5 bases each). Trimming removed 0 bases from V and 9 bases from J, with 12 bases in between. Germline V CDR1 and CDR2: LNHNV, YYDKDF (reference sequence). The CDR3 runs to 14 residues. CDR3 protein: CATSREFRAGEQFF. The DNA of the CDR3 is TGTGCCACCAGCAGAGAATTCAGGGCGGGTGAGCAGTTCTTC.

This clonotype appeared a single time. The rearrangement uses TRBV4-1 and TRBJ2-3; D call uncertain. The ends were cut back, 0 bases at V and 0 bases at J, with 7 bases in the middle. Germline CDR1 is MGHRA and CDR2 is YSYEKL. The CDR3 contains 15 residues. This CDR3 is CASSQDGSSTDTQYF. The DNA for the CDR3 is TGCGCCAGCAGCCAAGACGGATCTAGCACAGATACGCAGTATTTT.

The chain uses TRBV5-6 and TRBJ2-4, with D possibly being TRBD2 (5 bases). This CDR3 spans 14 amino acids. CDR1 is SGHDT and CDR2 is YYEEEE in the germline V gene. Trimming shortened V by 0 bases and J by 6 bases, and 10 bases separated the two germline ends. CDR3 DNA sequence: TGTGCCAGCAGCTTGGGAGCGGTGGGAAACATTCAGTACTTC. This codes for CASSLGAVGNIQYF.

The chain joins TRBV9 to TRBJ1-2, with 11 bases that match TRBD1. Per the germline V gene, CDR1 is SGDLS and CDR2 is YYNGEE. V shed 5 bases, J shed 7 bases, and the junction held 7 bases outside the gene matches. The CDR3 is 14 residues long. The CDR3 sequence is CASSTGTGGFGYTF. In DNA form, the CDR3 reads TGTGCCAGCAGTACCGGGACAGGGGGTTTTGGCTACACCTTC.

At least ten counts were recorded for this clonotype. The V call is TRBV25-1, the J call TRBJ1-6; a weak D match, TRBD1 (6 bases). CDR1 and CDR2 (germline): MGHDK, SYGVNS. V was pared by 9 bases and J by 7 bases, with 16 bases between. This CDR3 is 14 amino acids long. CDR3 residues: CASGDTWGNSPLHF. Here the CDR3 DNA reads TGTGCCAGTGGGGACACTTGGGGGAATTCACCCCTCCACTTT.

Ten or more counts support this clonotype. The CDR3 here is CATSDKWDTEAFF. DNA for the CDR3: TGTGCCACCAGTGACAAATGGGACACTGAAGCTTTCTTT. This chain connects TRBV24-1 to TRBJ1-1; unclear D gene. The germline V gene has CDR1 KGHDR and CDR2 SFDVKD. The CDR3 sequence is 13 residues long. Trimming removed 4 bases at V and 3 bases at J, with 8 bases between.

This clonotype was seen many times. This chain uses TRBV6-1 with TRBJ2-1, with TRBD2 matching over 7 bases. This CDR3 is 16 amino acids long. The V and J ends lost 4 bases and 8 bases, in that order; junction bases with no gene match: 14. Germline-derived CDR1 and CDR2 are MNHNS and SASEGT. CDR3: CASSGRVRDYVDEQFF. The DNA of the CDR3 is TGTGCCAGCAGTGGAAGGGTACGGGACTACGTCGATGAGCAGTTCTTC.

This clonotype was found a few times. The rearrangement links TRBV9 to TRBJ2-3, with 7 bases that match TRBD1. J lost 2 bases, V lost 4 bases, and 4 bases had no gene match. Germline V gives CDR1 SGDLS, CDR2 YYNGEE. The CDR3 contains 14 residues. The CDR3 DNA reads TGTGCCAGCAGCTGGGACAGCCTCACAGATACGCAGTATTTT. Translating gives CASSWDSLTDTQYF.

The chain combines TRBV7-9 with TRBJ1-1, with D tentatively TRBD1 (5 bases). V lost 1 base to trimming and J lost 0 bases, with 15 bases between them. This CDR3 has 17 amino acids. CDR1 and CDR2 (germline): SEHNR, FQNEAQ (reference sequence). CDR3 region: CASSLVGGDPMNTEAFF. CDR3 coding DNA: TGTGCCAGCAGCTTAGTCGGAGGGGACCCCATGAACACTGAAGCTTTCTTT.

This clonotype appeared many times. The gene calls are TRBV6-5 and TRBJ2-7; D is perhaps TRBD1 (6 bases). Trimming cost V 2 bases and J 5 bases, with 19 bases left between them. CDR3 length: 16 amino acids. Germline V lookup: CDR1 MNHEY, CDR2 SVGAGI. The CDR3 sequence is CASSYGLNRVWNEQYF. CDR3 DNA: TGTGCCAGCAGTTACGGATTAAACAGGGTTTGGAACGAGCAGTACTTC.

This clonotype has ten or more counts. The chain is built from TRBV28 and TRBJ1-6; no firm D call. V lost 2 bases to trimming and J lost 8 bases, with 10 bases between them. Germline V gene lookup returns CDR1 MDHEN and CDR2 SYDVKM. The CDR3 length is 14 residues. The CDR3 DNA is TGTGCCAGCAGTTTAAGGACTGGGTATTCACCCCTCCACTTT. Protein product: CASSLRTGYSPLHF. Full variable domain (outside the CDR3, taken from reference TRBV28 and TRBJ1-6): DVKVTQSSRYLVKRTGEKVFLECVQDMDHENMFWYRQDPGLGLRLIYFSYDVKMKEKGDIPEGYSVSREKKERFSLILESASTNQTSMYLCASSLRTGYSPLHFGNGTRLTVT.

This clonotype occurred a few times. The chain couples TRBV20-1 to TRBJ2-3; D is undetermined. Germline V lookup: CDR1 DFQATT, CDR2 SNEGSKA (reference sequence). CDR3 length equals 13 residues. Trimming removed 1 base from V and 6 bases from J, with 11 bases in between. The CDR3 sequence is CSARGAGRDTQYF. The CDR3 region has the DNA TGCAGTGCTAGAGGAGCCGGACGGGATACGCAGTATTTT.

The sample holds many counts of this clonotype. The chain combines TRBV2 with TRBJ2-7; the D gene is possibly TRBD1 (7 bases). This CDR3 comprises 13 residues. Germline-derived CDR1 and CDR2 are SNHLY and FYNNEI. Trimming shortened V by 8 bases and J by 6 bases, and 17 bases separated the two germline ends. CDR3: CASSRGAMGEQYF. The CDR3 region has the DNA TGTGCCAGCTCCAGGGGGGCAATGGGCGAGCAGTACTTC.

This rearrangement joins TRBV7-6 to TRBJ2-1; weak D call: TRBD1 (5 bases). From germline, CDR1 is SGHVS and CDR2 FNYEAQ. Trimming pared 3 bases from V and 2 bases from J, leaving 11 bases between. There are 15 residues in the CDR3. The CDR3 nucleotides are TGTGCCAGCAGCTTCGCAAAGGGGCCCTACAATGAGCAGTTCTTC. Protein product: CASSFAKGPYNEQFF.

CDR3 region: CASSQWGSSGSYEQFF. The CDR3 DNA is TGTGCCAGTAGCCAATGGGGGTCTAGCGGGAGTTATGAGCAGTTCTTC. V and J are TRBV19 and TRBJ2-1; 10 positions match TRBD2. Trimming cost V 6 bases and J 8 bases; bases outside gene matches: 13. Looked up from germline, CDR1 is LNHDA and CDR2 is SQIVND (reference sequence). The CDR3 loop spans 16 amino acids.

This clonotype was detected ten times or more. The rearrangement links TRBV2 to TRBJ1-5, with TRBD1 as a possible D gene (6 bases). This CDR3 has 14 amino acids. Trimming removed 4 bases from V and 3 bases from J, with 10 bases in between. The germline CDR1 and CDR2 sequences are SNHLY and FYNNEI. CDR3 amino acids: CASSGTEFNQPQHF. The CDR3 nucleotides read TGTGCCAGCAGTGGGACAGAATTCAATCAGCCCCAGCATTTT.

This clonotype showed up many times. The chain is built from TRBV12-3 or TRBV12-4 and TRBJ2-7; 10 bases line up with TRBD2. This CDR3 is built from 14 residues. Losses at the gene ends were 5 bases for V and 2 bases for J; bases not matched to a gene: 3. CDR3 protein: CASSQGLATYEQYF. CDR3 coding DNA: TGTGCCAGCAGTCAGGGACTAGCGACCTACGAGCAGTACTTC.